This TCR beta chain was sequenced in a study of T cells in Graves' hyperthyroidism and ophthalmopathy. RNA transcripts yielded amplified TCR beta CDR3 regions. The primer set for the first-round RT-PCR of the TCR CDR3 was HTBI. Each CDR3 protein gets one entry after TCRdb re-called the multiplex PCR reads with MiXCR. The table includes some 770,000 distinct CDR3 sequences, about 17% detected once. Extraction of PBMCs used roughly 9.3 ml of fresh peripheral blood. This clonotype turned up a few times. Its antigen is currently unknown. The V and J ends lost 6 bases and 0 bases respectively, with 7 bases between them. The CDR3 extends over 13 amino acids. CDR1 SGHRS and CDR2 YFSETQ come from the germline V gene. Findings and limits, study-wide: Blood held most thyroid clonotypes expanded above 0.001 frequency.

V is TRBV5-1 and J is TRBJ1-3; D not certain. The sequence was obtained from a man younger than 30 with Graves' hyperthyroidism. The material sequenced was blood. In DNA, the CDR3 is TGCGCCAGCACCGGATTCTCTGGAAACACCATATATTTT. Residues: CASTGFSGNTIYF. Full variable domain (missing parts from reference TRBV5-1 and TRBJ1-3): KAGVTQTPRYLIKTRGQQVTLSCSPISGHRSVSWYQQTPGQGLQFLFEYFSETQRNKGNFPGRFSGRQFSNSRSEMNVSTLELGDSALYLCASTGFSGNTIYFGEGSWLTVV.